One and the same sample provided the 3 T cell receptor beta chains below, sequenced in a study of T cells in Graves' hyperthyroidism and ophthalmopathy. TCR beta CDR3 regions were amplified from RNA transcripts. TCR CDR3 regions were first amplified by RT-PCR with HTBI primers. TCRdb fed the multiplex PCR reads into MiXCR, producing one record per CDR3 protein. The table includes more than 550,000 distinct CDR3 sequences, around 20% detected once. The sequencing sample was made of blood. The receptors originated from a woman aged 45-59 years with Graves' hyperthyroidism that later progressed to Graves' ophthalmopathy.

The chain combines TRBV20-1 with TRBJ1-5; D remains unclear. CDR1 DFQATT and CDR2 SNEGSKA come from the germline V gene (reference sequence). The V end lost 3 bases, the J end lost 1 base, and 13 bases lay between the germline ends. The CDR3 contains 15 residues. CDR3: CSASTPLGSNQPQHF. DNA of the CDR3: TGCAGTGCTAGTACCCCCCTGGGGAGCAATCAGCCCCAGCATTTT.

The chain employs TRBV20-1 and TRBJ1-2; 8 bases align to TRBD1. The junction had 11 bases not matched to a gene; V was cut back by 1 base and J by 4 bases. This CDR3 spans 16 amino acids. In germline, CDR1 is DFQATT, CDR2 SNEGSKA (reference sequence). The DNA for the CDR3 is TGCAGTGCTAGAGGGTCCCCCGGACAGGGCGGCTATGGCTACACCTTC. The encoded protein is CSARGSPGQGGYGYTF.

This clonotype was seen ten or more times. The chain couples TRBV20-1 to TRBJ1-5; no definite D call. The CDR3 consists of 12 residues. CDR1 is DFQATT, CDR2 SNEGSKA, per germline (reference sequence). Trimming stripped 6 bases from V and 3 bases from J, with 9 bases between. CDR3 loop: CSALRPNQPQHF. As DNA, the CDR3 is TGCAGTGCACTTCGCCCCAATCAGCCCCAGCATTTT.